This TCR beta chain was captured by sequencing in a study of shared clonotypes between healthy human individuals. Overall study findings and caveats: Unshared clonotypes carried lower generation probabilities than those common to all four donors. How much donors shared clonotypes was expected to be affected by sequencing depth. Relative to memory subsets, naive subsets generally showed larger estimated richness.

Worth noting for this clone: Its target is unknown.

The V gene lost 0 bases and the J gene lost 1 base, with 7 bases spanning the gap. This CDR3 is 15 amino acids long. The germline V gene has CDR1 MNHEY and CDR2 SMNVEV (reference sequence). Sequencing used immunoSEQ multiplex PCR; TCRdb keeps in-frame clones, though not all of them. The sample shows roughly 1.4 million clones, approximately 98.5% of them seen only once. The V gene is TRBV27, the J gene TRBJ1-3, with a weak D call TRBD1 (5 bases). Sequenced material: naive CD4+ T cells sorted from blood. Subset in this sample: CD45RA+ positively selected. The TCR comes from a man aged 25-45 years in good health. The CDR3 nucleotides are TGTGCCAGCAGTTTATCGGGGCGATCTGGAAACACCATATATTTT. It yields the protein CASSLSGRSGNTIYF.